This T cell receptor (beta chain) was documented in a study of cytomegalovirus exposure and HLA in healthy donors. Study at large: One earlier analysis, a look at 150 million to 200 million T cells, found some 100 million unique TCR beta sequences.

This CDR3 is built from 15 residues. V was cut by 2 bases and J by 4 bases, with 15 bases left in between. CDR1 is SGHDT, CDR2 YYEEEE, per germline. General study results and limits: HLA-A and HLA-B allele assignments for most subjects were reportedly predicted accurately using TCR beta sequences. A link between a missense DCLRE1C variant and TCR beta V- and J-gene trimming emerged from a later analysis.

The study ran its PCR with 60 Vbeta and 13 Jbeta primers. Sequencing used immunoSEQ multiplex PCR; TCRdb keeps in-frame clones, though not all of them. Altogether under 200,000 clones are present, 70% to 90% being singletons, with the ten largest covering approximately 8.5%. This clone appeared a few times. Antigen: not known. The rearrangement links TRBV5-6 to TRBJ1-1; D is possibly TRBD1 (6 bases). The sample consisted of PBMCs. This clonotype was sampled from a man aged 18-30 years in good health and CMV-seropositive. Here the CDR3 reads CASSFPGDGITEAFF. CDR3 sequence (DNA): TGTGCCAGCAGCTTCCCAGGGGACGGGATCACTGAAGCTTTCTTT.